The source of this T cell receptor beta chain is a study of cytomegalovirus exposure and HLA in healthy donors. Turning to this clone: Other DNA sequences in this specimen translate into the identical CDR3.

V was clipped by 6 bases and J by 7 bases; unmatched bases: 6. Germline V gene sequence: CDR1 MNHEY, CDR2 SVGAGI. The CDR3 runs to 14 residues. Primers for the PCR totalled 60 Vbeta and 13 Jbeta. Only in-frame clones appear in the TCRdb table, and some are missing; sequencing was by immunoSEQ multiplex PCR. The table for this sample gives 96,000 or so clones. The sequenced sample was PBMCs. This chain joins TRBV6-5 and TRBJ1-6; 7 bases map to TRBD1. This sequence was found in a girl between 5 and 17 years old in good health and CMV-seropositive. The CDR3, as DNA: TGTGCCAGCAGGAGGGGGCTTCTAAATTCACCCCTCCACTTT. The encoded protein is CASRRGLLNSPLHF.